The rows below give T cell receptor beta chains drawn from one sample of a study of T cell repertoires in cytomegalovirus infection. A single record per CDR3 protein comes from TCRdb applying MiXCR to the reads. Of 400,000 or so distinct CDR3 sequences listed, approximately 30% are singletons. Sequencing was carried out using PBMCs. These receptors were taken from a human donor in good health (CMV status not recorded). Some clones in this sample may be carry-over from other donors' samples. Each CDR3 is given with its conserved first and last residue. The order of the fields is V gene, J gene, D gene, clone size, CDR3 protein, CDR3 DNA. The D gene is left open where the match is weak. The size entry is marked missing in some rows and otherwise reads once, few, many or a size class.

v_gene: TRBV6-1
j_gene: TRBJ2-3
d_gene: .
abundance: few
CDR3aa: CASSYPTSTDTQYF
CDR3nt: TGTGCCAGCAGTTATCCGACTAGCACAGATACGCAGTATTTT

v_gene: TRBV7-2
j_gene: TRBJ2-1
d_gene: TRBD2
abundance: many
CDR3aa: CASTKSSLARSGGGNEQFF
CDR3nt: TGTGCCAGCACCAAATCATCTCTTGCCCGTAGCGGGGGGGGAAATGAGCAGTTCTTC

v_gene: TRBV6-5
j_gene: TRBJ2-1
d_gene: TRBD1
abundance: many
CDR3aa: CASSYFPGGTFNGEQFF
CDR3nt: TGTGCCAGCAGTTACTTTCCAGGGGGTACATTTAATGGTGAGCAGTTCTTC

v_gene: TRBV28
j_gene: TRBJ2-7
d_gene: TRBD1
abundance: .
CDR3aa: CASSRQGSHEQYF
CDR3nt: TGTGCCAGCAGTCGACAGGGGAGCCACGAGCAGTACTTC

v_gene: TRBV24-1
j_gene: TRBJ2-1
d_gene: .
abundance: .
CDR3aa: CATSDPGGSYNEQFF
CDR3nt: TGTGCCACCAGTGATCCTGGAGGATCCTACAATGAGCAGTTCTTC

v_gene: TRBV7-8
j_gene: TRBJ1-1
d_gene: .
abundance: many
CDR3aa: CASSLDGPTTTTEAFF
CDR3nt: TGTGCCAGCAGCTTAGACGGACCCACTACCACCACTGAAGCTTTCTTT

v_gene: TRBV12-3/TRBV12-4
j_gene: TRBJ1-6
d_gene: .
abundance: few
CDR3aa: CASSFGRNGSPLHF
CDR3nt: TGTGCCAGCAGTTTCGGCAGGAATGGTTCACCCCTCCACTTT

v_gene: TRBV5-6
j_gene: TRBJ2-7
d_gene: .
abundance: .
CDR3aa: CASRHRTGSRGYEQYF
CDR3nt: TGTGCCAGCAGACATAGGACCGGGTCCCGCGGCTACGAGCAGTACTTC

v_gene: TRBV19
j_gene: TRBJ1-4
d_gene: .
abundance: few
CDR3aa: CASSYSLGANEKLFF
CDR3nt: TGTGCCAGTAGTTACAGCCTGGGGGCTAATGAAAAACTGTTTTTT

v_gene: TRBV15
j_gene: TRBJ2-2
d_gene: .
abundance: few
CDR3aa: CATSRESNLLNTGELFF
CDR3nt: TGTGCCACCAGCAGAGAGTCTAACCTGCTGAACACCGGGGAGCTGTTTTTT

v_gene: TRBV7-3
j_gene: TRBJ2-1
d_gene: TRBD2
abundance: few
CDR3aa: CASSQLIRLAGNNEQFF
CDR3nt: TGTGCCAGCAGTCAACTTATAAGACTAGCGGGGAACAATGAGCAGTTCTTC

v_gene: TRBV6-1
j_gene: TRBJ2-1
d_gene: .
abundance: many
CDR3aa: CASSALDRAEEQFF
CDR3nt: TGTGCCAGCAGTGCCTTGGACAGAGCCGAAGAGCAGTTCTTC

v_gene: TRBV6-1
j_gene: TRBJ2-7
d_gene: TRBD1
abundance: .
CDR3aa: CAGGTGSSYEQYF
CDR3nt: TGTGCCGGCGGGACAGGGAGCTCCTACGAGCAGTACTTC

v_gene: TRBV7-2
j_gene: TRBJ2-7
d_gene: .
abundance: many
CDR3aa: CASSSAYEQYF
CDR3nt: TGTGCCAGCAGCTCCGCCTACGAGCAGTACTTC

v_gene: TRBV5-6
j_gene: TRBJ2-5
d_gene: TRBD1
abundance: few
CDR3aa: CASSLLSGGGYGTQYF
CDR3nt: TGTGCCAGCAGCTTGCTGTCAGGGGGCGGTTACGGGACCCAGTACTTC

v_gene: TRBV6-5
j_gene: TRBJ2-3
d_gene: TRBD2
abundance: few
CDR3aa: CASSYVGLAGTDTQYF
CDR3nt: TGTGCCAGCAGTTACGTGGGGCTAGCGGGGACAGATACGCAGTATTTT

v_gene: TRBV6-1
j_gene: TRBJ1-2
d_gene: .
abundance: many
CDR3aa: CASIISGYYGYTF
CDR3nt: TGTGCCAGCATAATCTCAGGGTACTATGGCTACACCTTC

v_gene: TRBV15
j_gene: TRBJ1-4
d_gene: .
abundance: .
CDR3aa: CATSRVGGVQEKLFF
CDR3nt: TGTGCCACCAGCAGAGTCGGCGGGGTACAGGAAAAACTGTTTTTT

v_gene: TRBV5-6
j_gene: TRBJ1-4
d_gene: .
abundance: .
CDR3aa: CASSDVQGTNEKLFF
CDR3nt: TGTGCCAGCAGCGACGTACAGGGTACCAATGAAAAACTGTTTTTT

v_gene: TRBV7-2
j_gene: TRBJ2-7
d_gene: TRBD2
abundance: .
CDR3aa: CASNEVTRGGYPYEHYF
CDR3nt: TGTGCCAGCAACGAAGTGACTCGCGGGGGGTACCCCTACGAGCATTACTTC

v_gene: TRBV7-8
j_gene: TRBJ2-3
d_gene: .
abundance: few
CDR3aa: CASSLAPRGQRPSTSTDTQYF
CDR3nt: TGTGCCAGCAGCTTAGCCCCCAGGGGACAAAGACCCTCTACTAGCACAGATACGCAGTATTTT

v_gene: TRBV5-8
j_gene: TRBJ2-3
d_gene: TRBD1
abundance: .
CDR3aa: CASSSLQGMGTQYF
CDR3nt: TGTGCCAGCAGCTCCTTACAGGGGATGGGTACGCAGTATTTT

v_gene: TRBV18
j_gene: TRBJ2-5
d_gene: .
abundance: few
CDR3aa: CASSPGLQETQYF
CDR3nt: TGTGCCAGCTCACCCGGTCTACAAGAGACCCAGTACTTC

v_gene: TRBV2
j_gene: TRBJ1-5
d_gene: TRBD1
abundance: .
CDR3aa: CASNTQGVGRQPQHF
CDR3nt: TGTGCCAGCAACACACAGGGGGTAGGAAGACAGCCCCAGCATTTT

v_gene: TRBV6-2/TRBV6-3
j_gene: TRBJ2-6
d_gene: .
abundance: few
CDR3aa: CASSPSGASNVLTF
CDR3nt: TGTGCCAGCAGCCCCTCGGGGGCAAGCAACGTCCTGACTTTC

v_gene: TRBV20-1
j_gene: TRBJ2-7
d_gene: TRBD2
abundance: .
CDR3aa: CSARDGTSGGPISSYEQYF
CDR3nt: TGCAGTGCTAGAGATGGGACTAGCGGGGGGCCGATCAGCTCCTACGAGCAGTACTTC

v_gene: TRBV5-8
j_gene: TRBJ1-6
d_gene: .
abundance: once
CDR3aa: CASSLRTDRIDSPLHF
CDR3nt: TGTGCCAGCAGCCTTCGGACGGACCGCATCGATTCACCCCTCCACTTT

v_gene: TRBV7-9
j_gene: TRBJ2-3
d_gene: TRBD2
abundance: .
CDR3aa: CASSSLTSGGLTDTQYF
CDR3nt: TGTGCCAGCAGCTCCCTAACTAGCGGGGGTCTCACAGATACGCAGTATTTT

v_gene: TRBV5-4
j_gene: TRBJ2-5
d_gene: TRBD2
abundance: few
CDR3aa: CASSLRGGLGETQYF
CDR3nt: TGTGCCAGCAGCTTGCGGGGGGGCCTTGGTGAGACCCAGTACTTC

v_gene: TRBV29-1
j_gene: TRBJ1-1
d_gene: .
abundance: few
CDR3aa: CSVEEGINEAFF
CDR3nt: TGCAGCGTTGAAGAGGGAATAAATGAAGCTTTCTTT

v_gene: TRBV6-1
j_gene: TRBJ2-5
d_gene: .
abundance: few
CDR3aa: CASSQAPGRAETQYF
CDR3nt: TGTGCCAGCAGTCAGGCCCCAGGTCGAGCTGAGACCCAGTACTTC

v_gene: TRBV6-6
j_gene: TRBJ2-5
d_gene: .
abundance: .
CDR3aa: CASSRRQVDETQYF
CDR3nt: TGTGCCAGCAGCAGAAGACAGGTTGATGAGACCCAGTACTTC

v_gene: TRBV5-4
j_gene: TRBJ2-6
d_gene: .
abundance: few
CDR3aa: CASSPRGRGTSAGANVLTF
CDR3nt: TGTGCCAGCAGCCCAAGGGGTCGGGGGACCTCGGCTGGGGCCAACGTCCTGACTTTC

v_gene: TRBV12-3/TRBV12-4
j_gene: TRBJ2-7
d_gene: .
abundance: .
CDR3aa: CASSSPGIGSYKQYF
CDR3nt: TGTGCCAGCAGTTCTCCTGGAATCGGCTCCTACAAGCAGTACTTC

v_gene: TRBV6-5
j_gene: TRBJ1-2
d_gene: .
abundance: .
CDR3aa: CASSQTGTYGYTF
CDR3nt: TGTGCCAGCAGCCAGACAGGCACCTATGGCTACACCTTC

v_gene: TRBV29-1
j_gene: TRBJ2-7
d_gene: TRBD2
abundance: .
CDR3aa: CSVIRGDSYEQYF
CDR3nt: TGCAGCGTTATCCGGGGGGATTCCTACGAGCAGTACTTC

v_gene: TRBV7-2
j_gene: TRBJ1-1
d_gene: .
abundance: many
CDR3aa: CASSRGRGNTEAFF
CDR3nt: TGTGCCAGCAGCCGTGGGCGGGGTAACACTGAAGCTTTCTTT

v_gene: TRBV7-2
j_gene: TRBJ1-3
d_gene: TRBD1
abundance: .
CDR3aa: CASSLMGQGGGNPIYF
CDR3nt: TGTGCCAGCAGCTTAATGGGCCAGGGGGGCGGAAACCCCATATATTTT

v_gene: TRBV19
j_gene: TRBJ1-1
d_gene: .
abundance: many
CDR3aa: CASSTQLNTEAFF
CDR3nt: TGTGCCAGTAGTACACAACTGAACACTGAAGCTTTCTTT

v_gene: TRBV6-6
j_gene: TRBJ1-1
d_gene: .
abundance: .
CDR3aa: CASSYSVGGWTEAFF
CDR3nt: TGTGCCAGCAGTTACTCCGTAGGAGGGTGGACTGAAGCTTTCTTT

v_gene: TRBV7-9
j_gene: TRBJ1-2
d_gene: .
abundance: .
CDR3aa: CASESGFGYTF
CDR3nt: TGTGCCAGCGAATCCGGGTTTGGCTACACCTTC

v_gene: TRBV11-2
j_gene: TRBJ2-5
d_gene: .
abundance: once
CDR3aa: CASSLSPDEQETKYF
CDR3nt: TGTGCCAGCAGCTTATCCCCGGACGAGCAAGAGACCAAGTACTTC

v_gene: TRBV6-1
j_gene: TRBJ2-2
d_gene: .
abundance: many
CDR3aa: CASTPPGPNTGELFF
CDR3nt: TGTGCCAGCACCCCCCCCGGGCCTAACACCGGGGAGCTGTTTTTT

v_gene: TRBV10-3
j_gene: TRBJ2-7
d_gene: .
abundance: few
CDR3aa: CAISGSGTHEQYF
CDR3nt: TGTGCCATCAGTGGGTCCGGGACGCACGAGCAGTACTTC

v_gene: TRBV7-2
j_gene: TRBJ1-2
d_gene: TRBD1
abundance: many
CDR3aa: CASTQGQGGSGYTF
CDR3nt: TGTGCCAGCACCCAGGGACAGGGCGGCAGTGGCTACACCTTC

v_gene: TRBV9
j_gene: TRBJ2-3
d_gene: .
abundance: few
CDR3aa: CASSVGGDTQYF
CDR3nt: TGTGCCAGCAGCGTAGGTGGAGATACGCAGTATTTT

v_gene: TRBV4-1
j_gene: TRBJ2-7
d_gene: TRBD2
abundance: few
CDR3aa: CASSQERGGGRLEQYF
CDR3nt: TGCGCCAGCAGCCAGGAACGGGGGGGAGGTCGGCTCGAGCAGTACTTC

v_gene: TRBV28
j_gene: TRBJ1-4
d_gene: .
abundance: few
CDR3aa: CASSPRWQANEKLFF
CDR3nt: TGTGCCAGCAGTCCTCGGTGGCAGGCTAATGAAAAACTGTTTTTT

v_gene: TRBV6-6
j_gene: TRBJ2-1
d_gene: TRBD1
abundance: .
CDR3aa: CASRSGTGGNEQFF
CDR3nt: TGTGCCAGCAGATCCGGGACAGGGGGGAATGAGCAGTTCTTC

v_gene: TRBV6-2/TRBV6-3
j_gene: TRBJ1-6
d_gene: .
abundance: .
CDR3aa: CASSYSSGDPSPLHF
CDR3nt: TGTGCCAGCAGTTACTCGAGCGGGGATCCTTCACCCCTCCACTTT

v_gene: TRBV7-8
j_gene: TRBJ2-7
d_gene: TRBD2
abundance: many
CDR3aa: CASSLTVAGGFYEQYF
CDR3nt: TGTGCCAGCAGCCTCACAGTAGCGGGGGGGTTCTACGAGCAGTACTTC

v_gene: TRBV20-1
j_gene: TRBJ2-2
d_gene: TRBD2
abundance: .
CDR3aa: CSARAGGGSGELFF
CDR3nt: TGCAGTGCTAGAGCGGGAGGAGGGTCCGGGGAGCTGTTTTTT

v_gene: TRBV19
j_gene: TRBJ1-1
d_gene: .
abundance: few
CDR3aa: CASSMWAPTGAEAFF
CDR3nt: TGTGCCAGTAGTATGTGGGCCCCAACCGGAGCTGAAGCTTTCTTT